The clone carrying this T cell receptor beta chain has a count of ten or more. The antigen is unknown. These data belong to a study of prognosis after radiotherapy for stage I lung cancer. Notes on the study in general: Among patients who developed distant metastases, Shannon entropy after stereotactic body radiation therapy was lower.

Template was genomic DNA; TCR beta CDR3 amplified in two multiplex PCR rounds. TRBV and TRBJ genes each had their own specific primers in first-round PCR. Each CDR3 protein is one row after TCRdb ran MiXCR on the multiplex PCR reads. The data show around 20,000 distinct CDR3 sequences, 55% seen once. V lost 6 bases and J lost 2; bases outside the gene matches: 5. Germline assignment: CDR1 SGHNT and CDR2 YYREEE (reference sequence). The CDR3 extends over 14 amino acids. Sequencing was performed on PBMCs, taken before or after stereotactic body radiation therapy (not recorded which). The V and J genes are TRBV5-4 and TRBJ2-1; TRBD1 matches 7 bases. This clonotype was sampled from a donor over 45 with non-small cell lung cancer. The CDR3 sequence: CASNPGTAYNEQFF. Here the CDR3 DNA reads TGTGCCAGCAACCCTGGGACAGCCTACAATGAGCAGTTCTTC. Together with reference TRBV5-4 and TRBJ2-1, the CDR3 gives the full variable domain: ETGVTQSPTHLIKTRGQQVTLRCSSQSGHNTVSWYQQALGQGPQFIFQYYREEENGRGNFPPRFSGLQFPNYSSELNVNALELDDSALYLCASNPGTAYNEQFFGPGTRLTVL.